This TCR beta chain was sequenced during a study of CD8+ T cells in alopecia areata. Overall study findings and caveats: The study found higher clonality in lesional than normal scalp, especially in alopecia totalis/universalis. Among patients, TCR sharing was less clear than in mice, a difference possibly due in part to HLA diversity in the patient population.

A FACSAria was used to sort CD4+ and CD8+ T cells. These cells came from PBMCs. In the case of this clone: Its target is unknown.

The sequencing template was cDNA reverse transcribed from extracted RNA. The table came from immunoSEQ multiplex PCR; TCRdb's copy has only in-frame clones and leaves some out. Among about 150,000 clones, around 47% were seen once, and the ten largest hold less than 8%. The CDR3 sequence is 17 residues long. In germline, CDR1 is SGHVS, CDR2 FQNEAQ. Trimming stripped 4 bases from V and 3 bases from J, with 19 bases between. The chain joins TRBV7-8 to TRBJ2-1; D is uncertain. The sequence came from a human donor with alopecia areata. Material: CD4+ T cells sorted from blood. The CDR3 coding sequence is TGTGCCAGCAGCTCCCTCGCTCTGGGCTGGGTCTACAATGAGCAGTTCTTC. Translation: CASSSLALGWVYNEQFF. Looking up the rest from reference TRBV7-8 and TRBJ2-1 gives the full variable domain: GAGVSQSPRYKVAKRGQDVALRCDPISGHVSLFWYQQALGQGPEFLTYFQNEAQLDKSGLPSDRFFAERPEGSVSTLKIQRTQQEDSAVYLCASSSLALGWVYNEQFFGPGTRLTVL.